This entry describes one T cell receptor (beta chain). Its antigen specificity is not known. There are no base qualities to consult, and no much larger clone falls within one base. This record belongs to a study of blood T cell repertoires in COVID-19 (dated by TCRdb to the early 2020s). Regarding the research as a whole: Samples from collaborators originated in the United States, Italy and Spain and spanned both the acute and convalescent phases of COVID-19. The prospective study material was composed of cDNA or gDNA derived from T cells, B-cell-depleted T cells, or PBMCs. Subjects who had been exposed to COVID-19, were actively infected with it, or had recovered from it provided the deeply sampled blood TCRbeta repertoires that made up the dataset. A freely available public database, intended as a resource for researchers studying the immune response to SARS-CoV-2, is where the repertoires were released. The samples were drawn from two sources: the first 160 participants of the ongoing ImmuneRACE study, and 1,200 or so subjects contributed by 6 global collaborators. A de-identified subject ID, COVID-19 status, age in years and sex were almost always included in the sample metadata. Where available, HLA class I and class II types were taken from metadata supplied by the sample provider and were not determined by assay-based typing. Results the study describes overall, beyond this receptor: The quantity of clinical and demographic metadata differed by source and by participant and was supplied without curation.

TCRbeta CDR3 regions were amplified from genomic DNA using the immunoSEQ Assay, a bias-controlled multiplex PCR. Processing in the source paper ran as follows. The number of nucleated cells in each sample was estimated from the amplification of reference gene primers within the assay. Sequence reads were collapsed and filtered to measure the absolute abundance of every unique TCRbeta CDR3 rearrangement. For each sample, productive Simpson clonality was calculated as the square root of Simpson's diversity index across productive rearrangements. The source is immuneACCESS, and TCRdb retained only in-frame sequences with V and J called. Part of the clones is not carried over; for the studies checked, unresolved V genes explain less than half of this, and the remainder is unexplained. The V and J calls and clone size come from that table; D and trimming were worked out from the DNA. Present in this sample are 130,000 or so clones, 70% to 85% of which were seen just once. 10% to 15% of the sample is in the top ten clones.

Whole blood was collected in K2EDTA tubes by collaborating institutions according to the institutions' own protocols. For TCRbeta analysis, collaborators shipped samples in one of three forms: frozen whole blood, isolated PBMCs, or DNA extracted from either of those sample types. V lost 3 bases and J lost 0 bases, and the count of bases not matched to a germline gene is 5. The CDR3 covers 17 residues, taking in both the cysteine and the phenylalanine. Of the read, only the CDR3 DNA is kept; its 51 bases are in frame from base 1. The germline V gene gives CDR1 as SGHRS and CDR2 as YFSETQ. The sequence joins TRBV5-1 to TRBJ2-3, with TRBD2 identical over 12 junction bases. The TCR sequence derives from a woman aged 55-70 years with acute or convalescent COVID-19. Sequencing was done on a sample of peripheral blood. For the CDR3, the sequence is CASSSTSGGPSTDTQYF. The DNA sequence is TGCGCCAGCAGCTCGACTAGCGGGGGCCCTAGCACAGATACGCAGTATTTT.